A single sample is the source of the 15 T cell receptor beta chains below, sequenced in a study of tumor-infiltrating lymphocytes in primary liver carcinoma. TCR beta cDNA was prepared out of about 530 ng total RNA by means of a constant-region primer. Three nested multiplex PCR rounds, a slightly modified ARM-PCR method, built the TCR beta libraries. A C-beta reverse primer and TRBV1-TRBV30 forward primers served in each of the first two PCR rounds, at 10 cycles apiece. MiXCR, applied by TCRdb to the multiplex PCR reads, yields one record per CDR3 protein. The sample has roughly 100,000 distinct CDR3 sequences; around 84% are singletons. Total RNA and DNA came together from about 19-30 mg of bulk tissue without cell sorting. The sample taken for sequencing was liver tumor tissue from sampling region 3. Subset of the sample: tumor region T3, left-lateral pole. The receptors shown here come from a man aged 35 to 55 with primary liver carcinoma and hepatitis B virus infection.

As to this clonotype: This likely comes from a read error, as the CDR3 has no conserved phenylalanine or tryptophan at its end. V is TRBV7-9 and J is TRBJ2-3; 8 positions match TRBD1. CDR3 length: 15 residues. CDR1 SEHNR and CDR2 FQNEAQ come from the germline V gene (reference sequence). The junction had 11 bases not matched to a gene; V was cut back by 8 bases and J by 4 bases. In nucleotides, the CDR3 is TGTGCCAGCTGCTCGAACATGGACAGGGCAGATACGCAGTATTTA. It codes for CASCSNMDRADTQYL.

This chain links TRBV11-2 with TRBJ2-6; a weak D match, TRBD1 (5 bases). This CDR3 spans 15 amino acids. V was clipped by 5 bases and J by 5 bases, with 13 bases between them. In germline, CDR1 is SGHAT, CDR2 FQNNGV. CDR3 loop: CASSTDSARANVLTF. The CDR3 coding sequence is TGTGCCAGCAGCACTGACAGTGCTAGGGCCAACGTCCTGACTTTC.

Note on this clonotype: A much larger clone sits a single nucleotide away, making a read error possible. The V call is TRBV30, the J call TRBJ2-3; D gene unclear. Trimming took 5 bases from V and 0 from J, leaving 12 bases between them. Germline CDR1 is GTSNPN and CDR2 is SVGIG (reference sequence). This CDR3 contains 14 residues. The CDR3 reads CAWGTGTSTDTQYF. The CDR3 DNA sequence: TGTGCCTGGGGAACCGGCACTAGCACAGATACGCAGTATTTT.

Regarding this clonotype: A junction boundary mismatches the germline segment, possibly from a read error. The V and J genes are TRBV5-1 and TRBJ1-1; TRBD1 agrees at 10 bases. This CDR3 contains 15 residues. Germline lookup yields CDR1 SGHRS and CDR2 YFSETQ. The CDR3 is CDSNSHGTGDTEAFF. The CDR3 DNA is TGCGACAGCAACTCTCACGGGACAGGGGACACTGAAGCTTTCTTT.

The rearrangement links TRBV7-8 to TRBJ2-7, with D perhaps matching TRBD2 (5 bases). V was pared by 3 bases and J by 5 bases, with 17 bases between. This CDR3 is built from 15 residues. Per the germline V gene, CDR1 is SGHVS and CDR2 is FQNEAQ. CDR3 sequence: CASSFQSDYDNEQYF. The CDR3 DNA reads as TGTGCCAGCAGCTTCCAGAGCGACTACGATAACGAGCAGTACTTC. Filled out from reference TRBV7-8 and TRBJ2-7, the complete variable domain reads GAGVSQSPRYKVAKRGQDVALRCDPISGHVSLFWYQQALGQGPEFLTYFQNEAQLDKSGLPSDRFFAERPEGSVSTLKIQRTQQEDSAVYLCASSFQSDYDNEQYFGPGTRLTVT.

In its sample, this clonotype was seen a few times. The chain combines TRBV11-2 with TRBJ2-1; D uncertain. CDR3 size: 14 residues. The V end lost 2 bases, the J end lost 9 bases, and 14 bases lay between the germline ends. Germline V gene sequence: CDR1 SGHAT, CDR2 FQNNGV. CDR3 DNA sequence: TGTGCCAGCAGCTTATACCGGCTAGTTAGTGAGCAGTTCTTC. Translation: CASSLYRLVSEQFF.

In regard to this clonotype: One junction end does not reproduce the germline sequence, and a read error may be involved. The chain is built from TRBV7-2 and TRBJ1-2; D is ambiguous. CDR1 and CDR2 from the germline V gene are SGHTA and FQGNSA. This CDR3 comprises 12 residues. In DNA form, the CDR3 reads TGTGCCAGCAGCGCCCCTAACTATGACTACACCTTC. This encodes CASSAPNYDYTF.

Comments on this clonotype: This likely comes from a read error, as the CDR3 has no conserved phenylalanine or tryptophan at its end. The V gene is TRBV28, the J gene TRBJ2-1; the match to TRBD2 covers 14 bases. J gave up 12 bases and V 6 bases, and 25 bases lay outside the gene matches. Germline V CDR1 and CDR2: MDHEN, SYDVKM. The CDR3 covers 20 residues. The CDR3: CASSRVGGLAGDKRLYVQFL. The CDR3 DNA reads TGTGCCAGCAGCCGGGTCGGGGGACTAGCGGGAGATAAAAGGTTATATGTGCAGTTCTTA.

Turning to this clonotype: The junction differs from germline at one of its ends, possibly a read error. The chain joins TRBV5-5 to TRBJ2-7, with 12 bases aligning to TRBD1. Germline V gene data show CDR1 as SGHKS and CDR2 as YYEKEE (reference sequence). CDR3 size: 15 residues. Written as DNA, the CDR3 is TGTGCCAATAGCTTGTCCGGGACAGGGGGCAACGAGCACTACTTC. It specifies CANSLSGTGGNEHYF. Full variable domain (outside the CDR3, taken from reference TRBV5-5 and TRBJ2-7): DAGVTQSPTHLIKTRGQQVTLRCSPISGHKSVSWYQQVLGQGPQFIFQYYEKEERGRGNFPDRFSARQFPNYSSELNVNALLLGDSALYLCANSLSGTGGNEHYFGPGTRLTVT.

Only a few counts were recorded for this clonotype. The V gene is TRBV29-1, the J gene TRBJ2-3; a possible D gene is TRBD1 (6 bases). This CDR3 spans 14 amino acids. The germline V gene has CDR1 SQVTM and CDR2 ANQGSEA. Trimming took off 5 bases at V and 4 bases at J, with 16 bases between the two ends. CDR3 nucleotides: TGCAGCGTTCCGGGGTCAGGGGCGTCAGATACGCAGTATTTT. Translation gives CSVPGSGASDTQYF.

As concerns this clonotype: A read error is possible here, since a much larger clone lies one base away. The gene calls are TRBV28 and TRBJ1-6; D might be TRBD1 (6 bases). Germline-derived CDR1 and CDR2 are MDHEN and SYDVKM. The CDR3 runs to 15 residues. The V end was cut by 6 bases, the J end by 10 bases, with 19 bases between. CDR3 nucleotides: TGTGCCAGCAGGATCGCCGGGACATGGATATCACCCCTCCACTTT. Its translation: CASRIAGTWISPLHF.

The chain couples TRBV3-1 to TRBJ1-1; the D gene is possibly TRBD1 (6 bases). This CDR3 is built from 15 residues. Trimming left V 0 bases short and J 6 bases short, with 14 bases between. Germline CDR1 is LGHDT and CDR2 is YNNKEL (reference sequence). CDR3 sequence: CASSQDTGGWAEAFF. The CDR3 nucleotides read TGTGCCAGCAGCCAAGATACCGGGGGCTGGGCTGAAGCTTTCTTT.

The sample holds one count of this clonotype. The junction departs from germline at one end; a sequencing error may be responsible. The chain links TRBV6-1 to TRBJ1-5, with TRBD1 identical over 10 bases. This CDR3 contains 15 residues. Germline CDR1 MNHNS, CDR2 SASEGT. Written as DNA, the CDR3 is TGTGCCAGTAGTGACCCGGGACAGGGGAATCATCCCCAGCATTTT. It encodes CASSDPGQGNHPQHF.

Comment on this clonotype: The junction and the germline gene differ at one end; a read error may be behind it. V usage is TRBV11-2 and J usage is TRBJ2-7; D uncertain. Germline CDR1 and CDR2: SGHAT and FQNNGV. CDR3 length: 13 residues. The CDR3 here is CTSSFGQLYEQYF. In DNA form, the CDR3 reads TGTACCAGCAGCTTTGGTCAGCTCTATGAGCAGTACTTC.

With respect to this clonotype: The junction does not match germline at one end; this may be a read error. This rearrangement joins TRBV28 to TRBJ1-3; no definite D call. CDR1 and CDR2 from the germline V gene are MDHEN and SYDVKM. There are 13 residues in the CDR3. CDR3 amino acids: CARSSLPGNTIYF. CDR3 DNA sequence: TGTGCCAGGAGTTCCCTACCTGGAAACACCATATATTTT.